The 9 T cell receptor beta chains reported below all come from one sample, sequenced in a study of human T cells and chemical hapten exposure. TCRdb re-called the RACE reads through MiXCR, storing one row per CDR3 protein. The table includes 350,000 to 450,000 distinct CDR3 sequences, roughly 5.3% detected once. Described time point: pre-sensitization, week 0. This sample's treatment: therapeutic diphenylcyclopropenone sensitization with weekly scalp DPC. The sequencing here drew on whole blood, taken in connection with sensitization to the hapten diphenylcyclopropenone (DPC). The receptors derive from a woman between 45 and 65 years old with alopecia areata. Some clones in this sample may be carry-over from other donors' samples.

With regard to this clonotype: One junction end does not reproduce the germline sequence, and a read error may be involved. The chain has TRBV28 and TRBJ2-7; D not resolved. This CDR3 is built from 11 residues. CDR1 is MDHEN, CDR2 SYDVKM, per germline. The CDR3 DNA is TGTGCCAGCAGTTTAGGGGTACAGCAGAGCTGG. It codes for CASSLGVQQSW.

This clonotype appeared a few times. The genes are TRBV20-1 and TRBJ1-2, with 9 positions matching TRBD1. With 5 bases clipped from V and 4 bases from J, the junction kept 5 bases outside the gene matches. Germline lookup yields CDR1 DFQATT and CDR2 SNEGSKA (reference sequence). The CDR3 sequence is 13 residues long. The CDR3 DNA follows: TGCAGTGCTTATGGACAGGGGACCTATGGCTACACCTTC. The encoded protein is CSAYGQGTYGYTF.

This clonotype has at least ten counts. The rearrangement joins TRBV5-1 to TRBJ2-2, with 11 bases aligning to TRBD2. V shed 0 bases, J shed 6 bases, and the junction held 10 bases outside the gene matches. This CDR3 is 18 amino acids long. CDR1 and CDR2 from the germline V gene are SGHRS and YFSETQ. The CDR3: CASSLALASGGSAGELFF. CDR3 in DNA: TGCGCCAGCAGCTTGGCCCTGGCTAGCGGGGGGTCCGCCGGGGAGCTGTTTTTT.

A few counts support this clonotype. The CDR3 bases are TGTGCCACCAGCAGAGTACAGGGGGCTGGCTACAATGAGCAGTTCTTC. Its translation is CATSRVQGAGYNEQFF. The genes are TRBV15 and TRBJ2-1; 9 positions match TRBD1. CDR3 size: 16 residues. Germline assignment: CDR1 LNHNV and CDR2 YYDKDF (reference sequence). V was clipped by 1 base and J by 3 bases; unmatched bases: 4.

CDR3 sequence: CASSSIQVNTEAFF. CDR3 nucleotide sequence: TGTGCCAGCAGCTCTATCCAAGTGAACACTGAAGCTTTCTTT. The V gene is TRBV6-1, the J gene TRBJ1-1; D is ambiguous. V dropped 6 bases and J dropped 0 bases, with 11 bases sitting between them. The CDR3 has 14 residues. Germline V gene lookup returns CDR1 MNHNS and CDR2 SASEGT.

This clonotype was picked up many times. The J gene is TRBJ2-5, the V gene TRBV29-1; D possibly corresponds to TRBD1 (6 bases). Germline V CDR1 and CDR2: SQVTM, ANQGSEA. CDR3 length: 13 amino acids. The V end lost 3 bases, the J end lost 2 bases, and 10 bases lay between the germline ends. CDR3 sequence: CSVDRGRQETQYF. CDR3 DNA sequence: TGCAGCGTTGACAGGGGACGGCAAGAGACCCAGTACTTC.

A word on this clonotype: One base away lies a much larger clone, so this may be a sequencing read error. The chain joins TRBV5-6 to TRBJ2-4; the D is unclear. V was clipped by 2 bases and J by 3 bases, with 15 bases between them. Germline CDR1 SGHDT, CDR2 YYEEEE. This CDR3 has 16 amino acids. Written as DNA, the CDR3 is TGTGCCAGCAGCTTTCGTAGAGCGCTAGTCAAAAACATTCAGTACTTC. Its translation is CASSFRRALVKNIQYF.

There are a few counts of this clonotype. The CDR3 protein is CASSLTPPGQGNSPLHF. CDR3 DNA: TGTGCCAGCAGTTTAACCCCCCCGGGACAGGGGAATTCACCCCTCCACTTT. V gene TRBV28 combines with J gene TRBJ1-6; 10 bases match TRBD1. This CDR3 is 17 amino acids long. Germline trimming cut 2 bases from V and 7 bases from J; bases unmatched to any gene: 8. CDR1 MDHEN and CDR2 SYDVKM come from the germline V gene.

The gene calls are TRBV28 and TRBJ1-4; D is undetermined. Trimming left V 3 bases short and J 0 bases short, with 8 bases between. From germline, CDR1 is MDHEN and CDR2 SYDVKM. CDR3 size: 15 residues. The CDR3 is CASSFQDATNEKLFF. The CDR3 region has the DNA TGTGCCAGCAGTTTCCAGGACGCAACTAATGAAAAACTGTTTTTT.